This TCR beta chain was captured by sequencing in a study of T cells in Graves' hyperthyroidism and ophthalmopathy. The overall study: Blood from the periphery was taken at initial diagnosis, before any treatment.

The authors deemed Graves' hyperthyroidism stable absent ophthalmopathy progression within 18 months. Using more than 7.5 ml of fresh peripheral blood, PBMCs were prepared. Amplification targeted TCR beta CDR3 regions from RNA transcripts. First-round RT-PCR of the TCR CDR3 relied on the HTBI primer set. TCRdb ran MiXCR on the multiplex PCR reads and lists one entry per CDR3 protein. The sample includes a few hundred thousand distinct CDR3 sequences, 14% to 15% seen only once; the top ten take about 30%. After removal of 4 bases from V and 3 bases from J, the junction contained 8 bases not matched to a gene. The CDR3 length is 17 residues. CDR1 and CDR2 from the germline V gene are SGDLS and YYNGEE.

V usage is TRBV9 and J usage is TRBJ2-6, with TRBD1 matching over 9 bases. Material for sequencing was blood. The sequence was collected from a woman under 40 with Graves' hyperthyroidism. DNA of the CDR3: TGTGCCAGCAGCATTGACAGGGGGACGGTTGGGGCCAACGTCCTGACTTTC. Translated: CASSIDRGTVGANVLTF. The full variable domain, in which reference TRBV9 and TRBJ2-6 provide the parts outside the CDR3, is DSGVTQTPKHLITATGQRVTLRCSPRSGDLSVYWYQQSLDQGLQFLIQYYNGEERAKGNILERFSAQQFPDLHSELNLSSLELGDSALYFCASSIDRGTVGANVLTFGAGSRLTVL.